A selection of T cell receptor beta chains follows, all from one sample in a study of early T cells in non-severe SARS-CoV-2 infection. TCRdb itself ran the 5' RACE reads through MiXCR, one entry per CDR3 protein. The sample has more than 55,000 distinct CDR3 sequences; 5% to 6.5% are singletons. The source material was whole blood, sampled at baseline. The source of these receptors is an adult who was a healthcare worker with PCR-confirmed SARS-CoV-2 infection or an uninfected control (not recorded which). Each CDR3 is given without its conserved first and last residue. Each record gives: J gene, V gene, CDR3 protein.

J: TRBJ2-5; V: TRBV18; CDR3: ASSPPAGAQETQY
J: TRBJ2-6; V: TRBV6-6; CDR3: ASSSYGPSSVLT
J: TRBJ2-3; V: TRBV20-1; CDR3: SASWSTDTQY
J: TRBJ1-4; V: TRBV7-9; CDR3: ASSLLTQGARNEKLF
J: TRBJ1-4; V: TRBV28; CDR3: ASVASQDGEKLF
J: TRBJ2-3; V: TRBV28; CDR3: ASKRFPASDTQY
J: TRBJ2-3; V: TRBV10-3; CDR3: AISSVENTQY
J: TRBJ2-5; V: TRBV29-1; CDR3: STGTEKETQY
J: TRBJ1-1; V: TRBV13; CDR3: ASSSRSWGTEAF
J: TRBJ2-5; V: TRBV12-3/TRBV12-4; CDR3: ASSHGTGGVRETQY
J: TRBJ2-1; V: TRBV20-1; CDR3: SARRSDNEQF
J: TRBJ2-1; V: TRBV9; CDR3: ASSVSDYFYNEQF
J: TRBJ1-1; V: TRBV6-5; CDR3: ASSYSNTMNTEVF
J: TRBJ2-1; V: TRBV28; CDR3: ASRDNEQF
J: TRBJ1-5; V: TRBV6-6; CDR3: ASSYGGDNQPQH
J: TRBJ2-3; V: TRBV9; CDR3: ASSAGVAGLDTQY
J: TRBJ2-7; V: TRBV7-6; CDR3: ASSLAPEDNEQY
J: TRBJ2-7; V: TRBV6-5; CDR3: ASGGSYEQY
J: TRBJ2-3; V: TRBV12-3/TRBV12-4; CDR3: ASSPLQTSFGDTQY
J: TRBJ2-3; V: TRBV7-9; CDR3: ASSLVSGSTDTQY
J: TRBJ2-7; V: TRBV5-7; CDR3: ASSLVYEQY
J: TRBJ1-2; V: TRBV7-9; CDR3: ASSSSGVNYGYT
J: TRBJ2-7; V: TRBV27; CDR3: ASSPFPTYEQY
J: TRBJ1-2; V: TRBV6-2/TRBV6-3; CDR3: ASSYSPGPIYGYT
J: TRBJ2-7; V: TRBV5-1; CDR3: ASSLEAGGSSYEQY
J: TRBJ1-1; V: TRBV29-1; CDR3: SVGRGNTEAF